These 15 T cell receptor beta chains were sequenced from one sample in a study of shared clonotypes between healthy human individuals. TCRdb's table, derived via immunoSEQ multiplex PCR, lists solely in-frame clones and lacks some. The data show fewer than 400,000 clones, under 80% seen once. The source material was memory CD4+ T cells sorted from blood. Subset noted: CD45RA-negative fraction. Receptors were obtained from a man in his thirties or forties in good health.

The chain recombines TRBV11-3 with TRBJ2-1; 14 nucleotides agree with TRBD2. CDR1 SGHNT and CDR2 YENEEA come from the germline V gene. The J segment lost 9 bases and the V segment lost 3 bases, leaving 4 bases of the junction unmatched. This CDR3 is 15 amino acids long. The CDR3 sequence: CASSFGTSGSSEQFF. The CDR3 DNA follows: TGTGCCAGCAGCTTTGGGACTAGCGGGAGCTCTGAGCAGTTCTTC. The whole variable domain, filled in from reference TRBV11-3 and TRBJ2-1, reads EAGVVQSPRYKIIEKKQPVAFWCNPISGHNTLYWYLQNLGQGPELLIRYENEEAVDDSQLPKDRFSAERLKGVDSTLKIQPAELGDSAVYLCASSFGTSGSSEQFFGPGTRLTVL.

The rearrangement links TRBV4-3 to TRBJ2-5; TRBD1 matches 8 bases. This CDR3 region has 14 residues. After removal of 3 bases from V and 4 bases from J, the junction contained 4 bases not matched to a gene. Germline values: CDR1 LGHNA, CDR2 YSLEER. The CDR3 protein is CASSQRTGLETQYF. The CDR3 DNA follows: TGCGCCAGCAGCCAGCGGACAGGGTTAGAGACCCAGTACTTC.

The DNA for the CDR3 is TGCGCCAGCAGCCTGAACGGGGACAGTTACAATGAGCAGTTCTTC. It specifies CASSLNGDSYNEQFF. The chain carries TRBV5-1 and TRBJ2-1; 7 bases fit TRBD1. CDR3 length equals 15 residues. Germline CDR1 is SGHRS and CDR2 is YFSETQ. Trimming cost V 4 bases and J 4 bases; bases outside gene matches: 8.

This clone was picked up one time. J is TRBJ2-1 and V is TRBV7-8; D is possibly TRBD2 (5 bases). Germline CDR1 reads SGHVS; CDR2 reads FQNEAQ. V was clipped by 6 bases and J by 7 bases, with 31 bases between them. CDR3 length: 19 residues. The CDR3 DNA follows: TGTGCCAGCAGTCAAGGCGTAACCCCTGTTCACCCTCGAGGGAATGAGCAGTTCTTC. This gives the protein CASSQGVTPVHPRGNEQFF.

The chain carries TRBV5-1 and TRBJ2-1; 8 bases fit TRBD1. The CDR3 runs 13 residues. CDR1 SGHRS and CDR2 YFSETQ come from the germline V gene. The junction had 5 bases not matched to a gene; V was cut back by 6 bases and J by 6 bases. The CDR3 DNA reads TGCGCCAGCACCAAAGACAGGGGCAATGAGCAGTTCTTC. Residues: CASTKDRGNEQFF.

This chain links TRBV19 with TRBJ2-6; D is ambiguous. CDR1 and CDR2 (germline): LNHDA, SQIVND (reference sequence). V was trimmed by 3 bases and J by 4 bases, leaving 7 bases between them. The CDR3 runs to 14 residues. CDR3 in amino acids: CASSIPSGANVLTF. The CDR3 DNA reads TGTGCCAGTAGTATTCCGTCAGGGGCCAACGTCCTGACTTTC.

The chain combines TRBV19 with TRBJ1-2; no clear D gene. V was cut by 4 bases and J by 1 base, with 13 bases left in between. The CDR3 consists of 15 residues. Germline V CDR1 and CDR2: LNHDA, SQIVND (reference sequence). The chain's CDR3 is CASSKQASFNYGYTF. CDR3 coding DNA: TGTGCCAGTAGTAAGCAGGCGAGTTTTAACTATGGCTACACCTTC.

The chain links TRBV7-2 to TRBJ1-1; TRBD1 might be the D (5 bases). Between the trimmed V and J ends, which lost 1 base and 3 bases, there was a span of 12 bases. Germline V gives CDR1 SGHTA, CDR2 FQGNSA. The CDR3 sequence is 15 residues long. The DNA for the CDR3 is TGTGCCAGCAGCTTAGATGGGGGTCCTTACACTGAAGCTTTCTTT. Amino acid sequence: CASSLDGGPYTEAFF.

The J gene is TRBJ2-7, the V gene TRBV6-5, with D possibly being TRBD2 (6 bases). The CDR3 runs 12 residues. Per the germline V gene, CDR1 is MNHEY and CDR2 is SVGAGI. Trimming removed 8 bases at V and 1 base at J, with 9 bases between. CDR3 protein: CASGRRSYEQYF. CDR3 nucleotide sequence: TGTGCCAGCGGGAGGAGATCCTACGAGCAGTACTTC.

The gene calls are TRBV27 and TRBJ2-7; 8 nucleotides line up with TRBD1. V shed 5 bases and J 2 bases; nucleotides not matched to a gene: 11. Germline V lookup: CDR1 MNHEY, CDR2 SMNVEV (reference sequence). The CDR3 spans 16 residues. Here the CDR3 reads CASSEYAGTGTYEQYF. CDR3 in DNA: TGTGCCAGCAGTGAATATGCCGGGACAGGCACCTACGAGCAGTACTTC.

This chain links TRBV6-6 with TRBJ2-5; possible D gene TRBD1, 5 bases. Trimming left V 8 bases short and J 4 bases short, with 8 bases between. The CDR3 is 11 residues long. In germline, CDR1 is MNHNY, CDR2 SVGAGI (reference sequence). The CDR3 reads CASWGSETQYF. The CDR3 DNA reads TGTGCCAGCTGGGGCTCAGAGACCCAGTACTTC.

This rearrangement joins TRBV7-3 to TRBJ2-1, with TRBD2 matching over 9 bases. Germline V CDR1 and CDR2: SGHTA, FQGTGA. The CDR3 runs 15 residues. After removal of 6 bases from V and 4 bases from J, the junction contained 7 bases not matched to a gene. The CDR3 loop reads CASSSGGRVYNEQFF. For the CDR3, the DNA is TGTGCCAGCAGTAGCGGCGGGAGGGTATACAATGAGCAGTTCTTC. The full variable domain, completed using reference TRBV7-3 and TRBJ2-1, is GAGVSQTPSNKVTEKGKYVELRCDPISGHTALYWYRQSLGQGPEFLIYFQGTGAADDSGLPNDRFFAVRPEGSVSTLKIQRTERGDSAVYLCASSSGGRVYNEQFFGPGTRLTVL.

The V gene is TRBV6-5, the J gene TRBJ2-7; 7 nucleotides match TRBD1. The CDR3 has 16 amino acids. The V gene end was trimmed by 2 bases and the J gene end by 0 bases; junction bases not matched to a gene: 7. CDR1 is MNHEY, CDR2 SVGAGI, per germline. The CDR3 loop reads CASSYVMTGPSYEQYF. Here the CDR3 DNA reads TGTGCCAGCAGTTACGTAATGACAGGGCCCTCCTACGAGCAGTACTTC.

Details on this clone: Distinct nucleotide sequences in the sample also encode this CDR3. This chain links TRBV7-2 with TRBJ2-7; D not resolved. Germline V CDR1 and CDR2: SGHTA, FQGNSA. This CDR3 region has 13 residues. The V end lost 4 bases, the J end lost 0 bases, and 7 bases lay between the germline ends. CDR3 sequence (DNA): TGTGCCAGCAGCTCCTCTAGCTCCTACGAGCAGTACTTC. Protein product: CASSSSSSYEQYF.

The V call is TRBV28, the J call TRBJ2-3; 7 bases align to TRBD2. V lost 6 bases, J lost 2 bases, and 17 bases stayed unmatched. The length of the CDR3 is 18 residues. From germline, CDR1 is MDHEN and CDR2 SYDVKM. The CDR3 loop is CASSPAVGRIPTTDTQYF. In DNA form, the CDR3 reads TGTGCCAGCAGCCCCGCCGTCGGGAGGATACCTACCACAGATACGCAGTATTTT.